The rows below give T cell receptor beta chains drawn from one sample of a study of cytomegalovirus exposure and HLA in healthy donors. Data came from immunoSEQ multiplex PCR; TCRdb stores just in-frame clones and leaves some out. The table lists roughly 190,000 clones, 70% to 80% of them singletons, with roughly 1.5% in the top ten. The sample consisted of PBMCs. Receptors were obtained from a woman aged 45 to 65 in good health and CMV-seronegative. CDR3s include the opening cysteine and the closing phenylalanine or tryptophan. A D gene is named only where the DNA matches it firmly. The size entry is marked missing in some rows and otherwise reads once, few, many or a size class.

CDR3nt	CDR3aa	j_gene	d_gene	abundance	len	v_gene
TGTGCCATCAGTGAGGTGGGACAGCCTTATCAGCCCCAGCATTTT	CAISEVGQPYQPQHF	TRBJ1-5	TRBD1	-	15	TRBV10-3
TGCGCCAGCAGCTTGTACCCCCCCGGCAGGGGTTCTGGGGCCAACGTCCTGACTTTC	CASSLYPPGRGSGANVLTF	TRBJ2-6	-	-	19	TRBV5-1
TGTGCCAGCAGCGTCCGCGACAGGGGGATGAACACTGAAGCTTTCTTT	CASSVRDRGMNTEAFF	TRBJ1-1	TRBD1	-	16	TRBV7-2
TGCAGCGTTGTCTTTTTGCGCACCGGGGAGCTGTTTTTT	CSVVFLRTGELFF	TRBJ2-2	-	-	13	TRBV29-1
TGTGCCAGTAGTATTGGCGGGAGAGGGAATGAGCAGTTCTTC	CASSIGGRGNEQFF	TRBJ2-1	TRBD2	-	14	TRBV19
TGTGCCAGCAGGCTCTCGCCGGGACAGGGGAACGATGAGCAGTTCTTC	CASRLSPGQGNDEQFF	TRBJ2-1	TRBD1	-	16	TRBV7-6
TGTGCCAGCATGGACCCCGCACTAGCGGGGGGGCTAGATACGCAGTATTTT	CASMDPALAGGLDTQYF	TRBJ2-3	TRBD2	-	17	TRBV2
TGTGCCAGCAGTTACTCCCTGGCGGGGGAAAAACTGTTTTTT	CASSYSLAGEKLFF	TRBJ1-4	-	few	14	TRBV6-5
TGCGCCAGCAGCCGTTTCGAGGCCACTGAAGCTTTCTTT	CASSRFEATEAFF	TRBJ1-1	-	-	13	TRBV5-1
TGTGCCAGCAGCTCGACAGACATCTACGAGCAGTACTTC	CASSSTDIYEQYF	TRBJ2-7	-	few	13	TRBV7-9
TGTGCCAGCAGATCAACAGGGACTAGCGGGAGTAAATCGCAAGAGACCCAGTACTTC	CASRSTGTSGSKSQETQYF	TRBJ2-5	TRBD2	-	19	TRBV28
TGTGCCAGTACCCTAGGACACCAGGGAAATTCACCCCTCCACTTT	CASTLGHQGNSPLHF	TRBJ1-6	-	-	15	TRBV19
TGCCCCTCACCCCAGGGTGTATCGGTCAGGGGAGCCTACGAGCAGTACTTC	CPSPQGVSVRGAYEQYF	TRBJ2-7	-	-	17	TRBV10-1
TGTGCCAGCAGTGAAGCACGTCTAGCGGGGAGAGGGTCGAATGGCTACACCTTC	CASSEARLAGRGSNGYTF	TRBJ1-2	-	-	18	TRBV6-1
TGCACCGGCGGGGGGGCCGATACGCAGTATTTT	CTGGGADTQYF	TRBJ2-3	TRBD2	-	11	TRBV20-1
TGTGCCAGCAGCCTCACCGGGACAGTGCCAACCTATGGCTACACCTTC	CASSLTGTVPTYGYTF	TRBJ1-2	TRBD1	once	16	TRBV5-6
TGTGCCAGCAGCCCCCCGGGACAGTATAATTCACCCCTCCACTTT	CASSPPGQYNSPLHF	TRBJ1-6	TRBD1	-	15	TRBV14
TGTGCCAGCAGCAACGGGGGGGGGCAGGGAAATTCACCCCTCCACTTT	CASSNGGGQGNSPLHF	TRBJ1-6	-	-	16	TRBV21-1
TGTGCCAGTAGCCCCGACAGGAATCTTGAAAAACTGTTTTTT	CASSPDRNLEKLFF	TRBJ1-4	-	-	14	TRBV19
TGTGCCAGCAGTGAATCGGGGGTAATGAATGAGCAGTTCTTC	CASSESGVMNEQFF	TRBJ2-1	-	-	14	TRBV25-1
TGTGCCAGCAGGAGGACCTCAAGCGGGCATCAGCCCCAGCATTTT	CASRRTSSGHQPQHF	TRBJ1-5	-	-	15	TRBV28
TGTGCCAGCAGTCCATGGACAGGCGGGAACACTGAAGCTTTCTTT	CASSPWTGGNTEAFF	TRBJ1-1	TRBD1	once	15	TRBV28
TGTGCCACAGGACGGGGGGGGCTCTCCTACGAGCAGTACTTC	CATGRGGLSYEQYF	TRBJ2-7	TRBD2	-	14	TRBV15
TGTGCCACGTTGGAACAGGGGGCTGGCTCAGATACGCAGTATTTT	CATLEQGAGSDTQYF	TRBJ2-3	TRBD1	-	15	TRBV5-6
TGTGCCAGTAGCCGGGACAGTTTTCTTGGTCAGCCCCAGCATTTT	CASSRDSFLGQPQHF	TRBJ1-5	TRBD1	-	15	TRBV19
TGCGCCAGCAGCTTGGCAGGGGGAACCTACAATGAGCAGTTCTTC	CASSLAGGTYNEQFF	TRBJ2-1	TRBD1	-	15	TRBV5-1
TGTGCCAGTAGTTTACACAGGGGGCGCGATGAAAAACTGTTTTTT	CASSLHRGRDEKLFF	TRBJ1-4	TRBD1	once	15	TRBV19
TGCGCCAGCAGCTTCGGAGGGGGGGACTCTGGAAACACCATATATTTT	CASSFGGGDSGNTIYF	TRBJ1-3	-	-	16	TRBV5-1
TGTGCCAGCAGCTTAGAACGGGGGGCCCAGTACTTC	CASSLERGAQYF	TRBJ2-5	TRBD2	-	12	TRBV7-2
TGCGCCAGCAGCCAAGATTGGGCCCTTAGTAATTCACCCCTCCACTTT	CASSQDWALSNSPLHF	TRBJ1-6	-	-	16	TRBV4-3
TGTGCCAGCAGCTTGGAGGGTTTGGGCAATCAGCCCCAGCATTTT	CASSLEGLGNQPQHF	TRBJ1-5	-	-	15	TRBV7-2
TGTGCCAGCAGCCCCGACAGGTCGTATAATTCACCCCTCCACTTT	CASSPDRSYNSPLHF	TRBJ1-6	-	-	15	TRBV7-2
TGTGCCAGCAGCCTTGGCGGCGCCTACAATGAGCAGTTCTTC	CASSLGGAYNEQFF	TRBJ2-1	-	once	14	TRBV5-8
TGTGCCAGCAGAACAGGGGGAATGAACACTGAAGCTTTCTTT	CASRTGGMNTEAFF	TRBJ1-1	TRBD1	-	14	TRBV28
TGTGCCAGCAGCTTGGGACAGAACTATGGCTACACCTTC	CASSLGQNYGYTF	TRBJ1-2	TRBD1	-	13	TRBV7-2
TGTGCCAGCAGCTCGGACAAACGCTGGGGCTACACCTTC	CASSSDKRWGYTF	TRBJ1-2	-	once	13	TRBV11-2
TGTGCCAGCAGCTCCGGCGACAGGCTTTCCGACGAGCAGTACTTC	CASSSGDRLSDEQYF	TRBJ2-7	-	-	15	TRBV7-9
TGTGCCAGCAGCTTCCTCTCCTACGAGCAGTACTTC	CASSFLSYEQYF	TRBJ2-7	-	-	12	TRBV5-6
TGCGCCAGCAGTCAATCGTCAACAGCAATGAACACTGAAGCTTTCTTT	CASSQSSTAMNTEAFF	TRBJ1-1	-	few	16	TRBV23-1
TGCGCCAGCAGCTCGGGACTAGCGGGGGGGTTTTCCTACGAGCAGTACTTC	CASSSGLAGGFSYEQYF	TRBJ2-7	TRBD2	-	17	TRBV5-1
TGTGCCAGCAGCTTAGGGGGGGTCGTTTCCAAAAACATTCAGTACTTC	CASSLGGVVSKNIQYF	TRBJ2-4	-	-	16	TRBV7-9
TGTGCCAGCAGCCGCATAGGACAGGGGGCTGGTGGGGCCAACGTCCTGACTTTC	CASSRIGQGAGGANVLTF	TRBJ2-6	TRBD1	-	18	TRBV5-5